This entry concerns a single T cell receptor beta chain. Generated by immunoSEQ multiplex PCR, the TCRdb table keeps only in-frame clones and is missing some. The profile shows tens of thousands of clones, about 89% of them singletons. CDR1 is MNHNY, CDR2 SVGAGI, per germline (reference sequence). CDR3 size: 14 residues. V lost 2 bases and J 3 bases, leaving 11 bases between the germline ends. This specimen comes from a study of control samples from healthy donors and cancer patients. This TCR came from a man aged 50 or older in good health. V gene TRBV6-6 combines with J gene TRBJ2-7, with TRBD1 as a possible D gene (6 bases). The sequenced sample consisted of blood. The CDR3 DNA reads TGTGCCAGCAGTTACGGGGGCAGTAACTACGAGCAGTACTTC. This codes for CASSYGGSNYEQYF.